This T cell receptor (beta chain) originates from a study of T cells and copy number aberrations in small-cell lung cancer (dated by TCRdb to the early 2020s). Turning to the overall study: Whole-exome sequencing of the same tumor regions was paired with TCR repertoire sequencing so that T cell metrics could be related to mutations and copy number aberrations. Tumor TCR data existed for approximately 17 patients, and 14 patients had TCR data from both tumor tissue and normal tissue.

Donors were patients with limited-stage small-cell lung cancer who underwent surgical resection in Hangzhou, China, between 2008 and 2020. Every donor went straight to surgery with no preoperative chemotherapy or radiotherapy, and no donor was given immunotherapy either before or after surgery. All 20 or so patients in the sequenced cohort were smokers or heavy second-hand smokers. Adjacent normal lung was collected at least 2 cm from the tumor margin and was confirmed morphologically free of malignant cells by two pathologists. To characterize T cell repertoire heterogeneity, the study applied multi-region TCR-beta sequencing to resected limited-stage small-cell lung cancers and to tumor-adjacent lung tissue. Genomic DNA was extracted from FFPE tissue using the AllPrep DNA/RNA FFPE Kit (Qiagen). Paper-wide results and their limitations: Lower T-cell density, richness and clonality were observed in tumors than in adjacent lung tissue, although the difference in density was not significant. Because surgical resection is uncommon in small-cell lung cancer, the study was limited by a small sample size, and the findings need validation. Every specimen was formalin-fixed paraffin-embedded tissue, a material known to introduce sequencing artifacts.

Of note for this clone: Its antigen specificity is not known. One base away there is no much larger clone; base qualities are not given.

TCR-beta CDR3 regions were amplified from genomic DNA with the immunoSEQ hsTCRB Kit using multiplexed V- and J-gene primers. Unique DNA barcodes were added in a second PCR, and the samples were pooled together with one negative control and one positive control. The pooled TCR-beta libraries were sequenced using a 150-cycle paired-end protocol on an Illumina MiSeq. Per the original workflow: Raw sequencing data were processed by Adaptive Biotechnologies into a report containing normalized, annotated TCR-beta repertoires. To compute T-cell density, TCR-beta templates were normalized to usable DNA, with usable DNA estimated through amplification of housekeeping genes. Richness was the count of unique rearrangements, and clonality was defined as 1 minus Pielou's evenness. Imported from immuneACCESS, the table was reduced by TCRdb to in-frame sequences with V and J called. These copies leave out some clones; in studies compared against another copy, an unresolved V gene accounts for under half, and the cause of the remainder is not known. That table furnishes V, J and clone size, whereas the DNA furnished D and trimming. Across this sample there are about 7,500 clones, with 65% to 90% seen only once. The ten most abundant clones make up around 4.5% of the sample.

Sequencing was done on a sample of normal tissue next to the tumor. This TCR derives from a woman between 50 and 59 years old with small cell lung cancer.

The DNA sequence follows: TGTGCCAGCAGTTTCTGGCCAGACCACCAGAACACTGAAGCTTTCTTT. The encoded protein is CASSFWPDHQNTEAFF. The chain joins TRBV28 to TRBJ1-1, with the D gene uncertain. The germline V gene yields MDHEN for CDR1 and SYDVKM for CDR2. V gives up 3 bases and J gives up 1 base, and the segment between their germline ends measures 15 bases. Spanning cysteine to phenylalanine, the CDR3 consists of 16 amino acids. Of the read, only the CDR3 DNA is kept; its 48 bases are in frame from base 1.